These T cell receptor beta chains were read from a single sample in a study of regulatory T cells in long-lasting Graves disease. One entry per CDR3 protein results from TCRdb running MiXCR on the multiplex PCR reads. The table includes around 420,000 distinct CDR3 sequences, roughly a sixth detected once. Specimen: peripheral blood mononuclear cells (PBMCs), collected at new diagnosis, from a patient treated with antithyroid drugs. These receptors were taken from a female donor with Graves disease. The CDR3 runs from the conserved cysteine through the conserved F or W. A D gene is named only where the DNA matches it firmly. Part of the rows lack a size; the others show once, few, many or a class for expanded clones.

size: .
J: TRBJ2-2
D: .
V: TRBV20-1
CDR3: CSAPSDTGELFF
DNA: TGCAGTGCCCCTTCGGACACCGGGGAGCTGTTTTTT

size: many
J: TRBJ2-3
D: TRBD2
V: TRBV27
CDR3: CASSLVGGFPDTQYF
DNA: TGTGCCAGCAGCCTTGTCGGGGGGTTTCCAGATACGCAGTATTTT

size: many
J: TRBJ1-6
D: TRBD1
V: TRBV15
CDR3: CATSRGRQGIGSPLHF
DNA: TGTGCCACCAGCAGAGGTCGACAGGGGATCGGTTCACCCCTCCACTTT

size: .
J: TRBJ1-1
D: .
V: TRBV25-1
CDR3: CASSTLGGGAEAFF
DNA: TGTGCCAGCAGTACACTAGGGGGGGGGGCTGAAGCTTTCTTT

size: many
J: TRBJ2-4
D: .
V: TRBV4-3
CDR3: CASSQVGREQYF
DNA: TGCGCCAGCAGCCAAGTGGGCCGGGAGCAGTACTTC

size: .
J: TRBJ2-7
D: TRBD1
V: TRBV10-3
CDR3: CAISDARQGAYEQYF
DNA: TGTGCCATCAGTGACGCCAGACAGGGGGCATACGAGCAGTACTTC

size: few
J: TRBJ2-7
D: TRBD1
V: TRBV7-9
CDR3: CASSLQGPEQYF
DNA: TGTGCCAGCAGCCTACAGGGGCCCGAGCAGTACTTC

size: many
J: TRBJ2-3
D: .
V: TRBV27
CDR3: CASSRRDLNTDTQYF
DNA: TGTGCCAGCAGCCGCCGGGACTTAAATACAGATACGCAGTATTTT

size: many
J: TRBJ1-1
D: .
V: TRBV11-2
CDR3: CASSLFLRGRTEAFF
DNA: TGTGCCAGCAGCTTATTCTTGAGGGGCAGGACTGAAGCTTTCTTT

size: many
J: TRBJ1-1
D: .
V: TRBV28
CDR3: CASRTESWGRMNTEAFF
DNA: TGTGCCAGCAGGACGGAGTCGTGGGGCCGCATGAACACTGAAGCTTTCTTT

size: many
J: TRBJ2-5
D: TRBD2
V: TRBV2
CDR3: CASSEGLARGVQYF
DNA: TGTGCCAGCAGCGAAGGACTAGCTAGAGGGGTCCAGTACTTC

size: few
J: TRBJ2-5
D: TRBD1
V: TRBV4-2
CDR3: CASSPGGQGEETQYF
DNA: TGTGCCAGCAGCCCAGGCGGACAGGGTGAAGAGACCCAGTACTTC

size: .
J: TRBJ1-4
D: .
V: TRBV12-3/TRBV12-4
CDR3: CASSLQAPNEKLFF
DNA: TGTGCCAGCAGTTTGCAGGCACCTAATGAAAAACTGTTTTTT

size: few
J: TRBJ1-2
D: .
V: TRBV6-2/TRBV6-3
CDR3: CATGRTGGPSDYGYTF
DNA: TGTGCCACCGGACGGACTGGGGGCCCTAGCGACTATGGCTACACCTTC